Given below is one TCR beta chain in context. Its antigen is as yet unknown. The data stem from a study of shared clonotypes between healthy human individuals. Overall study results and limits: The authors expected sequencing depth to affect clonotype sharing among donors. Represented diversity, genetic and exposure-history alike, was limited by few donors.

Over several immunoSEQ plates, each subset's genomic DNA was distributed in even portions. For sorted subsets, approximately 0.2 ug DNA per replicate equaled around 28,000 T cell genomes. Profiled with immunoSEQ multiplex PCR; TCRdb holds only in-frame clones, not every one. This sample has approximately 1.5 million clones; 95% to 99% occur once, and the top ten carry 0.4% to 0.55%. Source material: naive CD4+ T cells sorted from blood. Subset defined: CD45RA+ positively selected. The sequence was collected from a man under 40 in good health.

This chain's CDR3 is CAWRWGRRPYEQYF. The CDR3 coding sequence is TGTGCCTGGAGGTGGGGAAGGCGCCCCTACGAGCAGTACTTC. This chain connects TRBV30 to TRBJ2-7; D gene uncertain. Trimming stripped 3 bases from V and 2 bases from J, with 14 bases between. The V gene's germline CDR1 is GTSNPN and CDR2 SVGIG (reference sequence). CDR3 size: 14 residues. The full variable domain, in which reference TRBV30 and TRBJ2-7 provide the parts outside the CDR3, is SQTIHQWPATLVQPVGSPLSLECTVEGTSNPNLYWYRQAAGRGLQLLFYSVGIGQISSEVPQNLSASRPQDRQFILSSKKLLLSDSGFYLCAWRWGRRPYEQYFGPGTRLTVT.